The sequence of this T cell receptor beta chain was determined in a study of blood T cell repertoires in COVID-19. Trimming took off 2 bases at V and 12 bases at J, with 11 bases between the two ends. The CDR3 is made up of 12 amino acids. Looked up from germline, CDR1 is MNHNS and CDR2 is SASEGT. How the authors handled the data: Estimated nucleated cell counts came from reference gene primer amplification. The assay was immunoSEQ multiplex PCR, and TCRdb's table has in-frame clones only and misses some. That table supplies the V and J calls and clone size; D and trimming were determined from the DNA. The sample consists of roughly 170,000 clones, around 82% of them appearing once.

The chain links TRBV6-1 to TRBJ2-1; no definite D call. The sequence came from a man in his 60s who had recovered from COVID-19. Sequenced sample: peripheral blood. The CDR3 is CASSERLVGQFF. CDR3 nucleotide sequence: TGTGCCAGCAGTGAACGGCTAGTAGGGCAGTTCTTC.